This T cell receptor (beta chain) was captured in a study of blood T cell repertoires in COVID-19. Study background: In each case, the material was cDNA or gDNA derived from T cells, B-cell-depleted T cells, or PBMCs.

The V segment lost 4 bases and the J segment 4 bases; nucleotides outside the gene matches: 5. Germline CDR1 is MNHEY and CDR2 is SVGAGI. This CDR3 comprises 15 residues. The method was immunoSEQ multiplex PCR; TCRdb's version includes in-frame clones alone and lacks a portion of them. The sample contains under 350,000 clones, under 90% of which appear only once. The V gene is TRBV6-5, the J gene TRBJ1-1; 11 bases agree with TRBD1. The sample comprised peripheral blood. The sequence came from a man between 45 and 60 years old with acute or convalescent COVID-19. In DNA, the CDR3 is TGTGCCAGCAGTTCAGGACAGGGGGCTTTCACTGAAGCTTTCTTT. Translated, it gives CASSSGQGAFTEAFF.